The source of this T cell receptor (beta chain) is a study of cytomegalovirus exposure and HLA in healthy donors. Deletions cut 6 bases from V and 2 bases from J, with 11 bases between. The CDR3 contains 13 residues. From germline, CDR1 is MDHEN and CDR2 SYDVKM. Repertoires were generated with immunoSEQ multiplex PCR, while TCRdb's copy carries only in-frame clones and drops some. The repertoire consists of approximately 160,000 clones, with roughly 91% occurring once and the leading ten covering 3% to 3.5%. The TCR originated in a woman younger than 30 in good health and CMV-seropositive. The chain couples TRBV28 to TRBJ2-7, with D uncertain. The sequenced material came from PBMCs. CDR3 bases: TGTGCCAGCAGAACTGCCCTGACCTACGAGCAGTACTTC. It yields the protein CASRTALTYEQYF. The variable domain in full, with the rest retrieved from reference TRBV28 and TRBJ2-7, is DVKVTQSSRYLVKRTGEKVFLECVQDMDHENMFWYRQDPGLGLRLIYFSYDVKMKEKGDIPEGYSVSREKKERFSLILESASTNQTSMYLCASRTALTYEQYFGPGTRLTVT.